What follows are 3 T cell receptor beta chains derived from one specimen sequenced in a study of blood T cell repertoires in COVID-19. Profiling relied on immunoSEQ multiplex PCR, and the TCRdb table lists in-frame clones only, not all of them. The sample gives some 140,000 clones, around 88% of which show up once; roughly 18% is in the top ten. Sequencing input: peripheral blood. These receptors all come from a man between 45 and 60 years old with active or convalescent COVID-19.

This rearrangement joins TRBV24-1 to TRBJ2-3; D gene unclear. V lost 4 bases, J lost 3 bases, and 19 bases lay in between. Germline CDR1 KGHDR, CDR2 SFDVKD. The CDR3 is made up of 17 amino acids. The CDR3 DNA follows: TGTGCCACCAGTGACCCACCCAGCGAAATTAAAACAGATACGCAGTATTTT. It codes for CATSDPPSEIKTDTQYF.

The genes are TRBV14 and TRBJ2-3, with unresolved D. With 0 bases removed from V and 1 base from J, the gap between germline ends came to 14 bases. Germline V lookup: CDR1 SGHDN, CDR2 FVKESK. The CDR3 consists of 17 residues. CDR3 region: CASSQDSALGGTDTQYF. The CDR3 coding sequence is TGTGCCAGCAGCCAAGATTCGGCCCTGGGCGGCACAGATACGCAGTATTTT.

This clone was observed once. A read error may produce the germline difference seen at one junction end. The gene calls are TRBV3-1 (or the pseudogene TRBV3-2) and TRBJ2-7; no clear D gene. The germline V gene encodes CDR1 LGHDT and CDR2 YNNKEL (reference sequence). The CDR3 covers 12 residues. CDR3 loop: CASSKDTYEQYF. CDR3 bases: TGTGCCAGCAGCAAAGACACCTACGAGCAGTACTTC.